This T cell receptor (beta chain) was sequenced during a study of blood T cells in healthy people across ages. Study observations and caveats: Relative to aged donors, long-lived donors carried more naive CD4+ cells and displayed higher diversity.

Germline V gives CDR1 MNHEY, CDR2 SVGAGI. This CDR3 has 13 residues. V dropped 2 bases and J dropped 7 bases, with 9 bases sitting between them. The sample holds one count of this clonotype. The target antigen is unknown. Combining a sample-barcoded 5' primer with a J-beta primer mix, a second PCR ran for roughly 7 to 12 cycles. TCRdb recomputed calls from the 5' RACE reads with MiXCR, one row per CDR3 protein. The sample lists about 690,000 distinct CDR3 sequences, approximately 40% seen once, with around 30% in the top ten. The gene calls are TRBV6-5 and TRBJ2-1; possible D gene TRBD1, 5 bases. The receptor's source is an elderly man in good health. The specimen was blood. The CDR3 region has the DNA TGTGCCAGCAGTTACCCAAAGGGGAATGAGCAGTTCTTC. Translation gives CASSYPKGNEQFF.